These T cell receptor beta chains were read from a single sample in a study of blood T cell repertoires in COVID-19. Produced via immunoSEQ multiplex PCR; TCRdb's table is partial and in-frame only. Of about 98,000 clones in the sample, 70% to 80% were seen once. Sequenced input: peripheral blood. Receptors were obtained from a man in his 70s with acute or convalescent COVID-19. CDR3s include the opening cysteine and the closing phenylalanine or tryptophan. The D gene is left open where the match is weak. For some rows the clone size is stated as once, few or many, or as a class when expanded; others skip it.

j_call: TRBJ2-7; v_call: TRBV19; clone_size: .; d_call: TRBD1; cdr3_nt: TGTGCCAGTCGAGGTCGGGCTGGGACAGATTACTCCTACGAGCAGTACTTC; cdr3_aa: CASRGRAGTDYSYEQYF
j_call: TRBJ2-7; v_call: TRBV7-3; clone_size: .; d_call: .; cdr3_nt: TGTGCCAGCAGCCCCCATCCGGGCGAGCAGTACTTC; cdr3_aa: CASSPHPGEQYF
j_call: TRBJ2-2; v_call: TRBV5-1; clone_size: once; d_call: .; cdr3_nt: TGCGCCAGCAGCTTAACTGTTAACACCGGGGAGCTGTTTTTT; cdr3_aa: CASSLTVNTGELFF
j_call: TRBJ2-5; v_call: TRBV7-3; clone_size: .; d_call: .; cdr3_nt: TGTGCCAGCAGCCGCGGGACGGGAGAGACCCAGTACTTC; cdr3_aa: CASSRGTGETQYF
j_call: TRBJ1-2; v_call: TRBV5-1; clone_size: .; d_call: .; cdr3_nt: TGCGCCAGCAGCTTGGCAACAGTTAACTATGGCTACACCTTC; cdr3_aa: CASSLATVNYGYTF
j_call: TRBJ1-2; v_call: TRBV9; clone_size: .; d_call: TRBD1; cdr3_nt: TGTGCCAGCAGCGTAGAGGACAGGGGCGATAACTATGGCTACACCTTC; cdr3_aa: CASSVEDRGDNYGYTF
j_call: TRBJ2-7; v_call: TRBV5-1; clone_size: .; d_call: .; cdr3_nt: TGCGCCAGCAGCCCGGGCGCGACAGAGTCCTACGAGCAGTACTTC; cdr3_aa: CASSPGATESYEQYF
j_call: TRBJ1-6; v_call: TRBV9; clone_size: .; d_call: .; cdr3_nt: TGTGCCAGCAGCGAAGCGGGTACCAAATCACCCCTCCACTTT; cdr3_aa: CASSEAGTKSPLHF
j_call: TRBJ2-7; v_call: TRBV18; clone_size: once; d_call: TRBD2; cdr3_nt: TGTGCCAGCTCACCTTTCAGCGGGAGTACATCCTACGAGCAGTACTTC; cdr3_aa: CASSPFSGSTSYEQYF
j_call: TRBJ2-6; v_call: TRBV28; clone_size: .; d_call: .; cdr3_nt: TGTGCCTCCCAAAGCTTCTCTGGGGCCAACGTCCTGACTTTC; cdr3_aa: CASQSFSGANVLTF
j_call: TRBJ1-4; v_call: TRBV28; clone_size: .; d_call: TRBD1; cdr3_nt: TGTGCCAGCAGTGTCGGACAGGCTGCGGTTGAAAAACTGTTTTTT; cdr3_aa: CASSVGQAAVEKLFF
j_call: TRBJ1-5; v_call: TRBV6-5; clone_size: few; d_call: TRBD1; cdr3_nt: TGTGCCAGCCGGACAGGGGGATATAGCAATCAGCCCCAGCATTTT; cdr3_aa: CASRTGGYSNQPQHF
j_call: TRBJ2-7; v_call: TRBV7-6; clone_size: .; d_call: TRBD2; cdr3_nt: TGTGCCAGCAGCCCAAAGAGCGGGAGACCCTACGAGCAGTACTTC; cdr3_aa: CASSPKSGRPYEQYF
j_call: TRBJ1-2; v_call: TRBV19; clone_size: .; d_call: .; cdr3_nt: TGTGCCAGTAGTATAGGAGGGAAGAACTATGGCTACACCTTC; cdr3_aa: CASSIGGKNYGYTF
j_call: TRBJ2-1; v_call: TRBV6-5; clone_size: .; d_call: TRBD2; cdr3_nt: TGTGCCAGCAGCCGGGGGGAGGGCCCCTACAATGAGCAGTTCTTC; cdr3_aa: CASSRGEGPYNEQFF
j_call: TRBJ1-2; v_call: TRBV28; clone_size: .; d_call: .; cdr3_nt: TGTGCCAGCAGCCAACAAGATGGCTACACCTTC; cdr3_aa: CASSQQDGYTF
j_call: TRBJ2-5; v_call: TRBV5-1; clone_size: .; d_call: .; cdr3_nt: TGCGCCAGCAGGGAGGGGGCGCAGGAGACCCAGTACTTC; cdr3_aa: CASREGAQETQYF
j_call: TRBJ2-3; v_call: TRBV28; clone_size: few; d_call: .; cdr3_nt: TGTGCCAGCAGTTTAAGAAAGCGGGCCTCCACAGATACGCAGTATTTT; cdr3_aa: CASSLRKRASTDTQYF
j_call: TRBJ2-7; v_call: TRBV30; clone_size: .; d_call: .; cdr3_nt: TGTGCCTGCCCTTGGGCAGGGAACTCCTACGAGCAGTACTTC; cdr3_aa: CACPWAGNSYEQYF
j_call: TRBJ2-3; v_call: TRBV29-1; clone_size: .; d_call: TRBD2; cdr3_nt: TGCAGCGTTGAGGATAGCGGGATTCAACCAGATACGCAGTATTTT; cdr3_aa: CSVEDSGIQPDTQYF
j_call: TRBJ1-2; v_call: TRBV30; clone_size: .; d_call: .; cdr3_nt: TGTGCCTGGAGTGTACTTGGTTGGGGCTACACCTTC; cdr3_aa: CAWSVLGWGYTF
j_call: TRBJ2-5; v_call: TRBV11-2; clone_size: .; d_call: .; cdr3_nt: TGTGCCAGCAGCTTAGCCAGACAAGAGACCCAGTACTTC; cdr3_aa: CASSLARQETQYF
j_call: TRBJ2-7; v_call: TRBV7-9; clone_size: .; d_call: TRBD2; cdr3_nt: TGTGCCAGCAGCCCTCTCTCGGGGGGGATATTACTCTACGAGCAGTACTTC; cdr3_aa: CASSPLSGGILLYEQYF
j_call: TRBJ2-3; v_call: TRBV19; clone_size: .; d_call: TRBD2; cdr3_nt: TGTGCCACCCAGCGGGAAGGCACAGATACGCAGTATTTT; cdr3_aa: CATQREGTDTQYF
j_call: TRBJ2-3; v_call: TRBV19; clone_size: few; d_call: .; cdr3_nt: TGTGCCAGCCACGACAGGGGCGGGGGTACGCAGTATTTT; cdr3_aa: CASHDRGGGTQYF
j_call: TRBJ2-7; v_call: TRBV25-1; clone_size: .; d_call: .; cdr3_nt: TGTGCCAGCAGTGAATATAGTGGCTACGAGCAGTACTTC; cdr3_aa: CASSEYSGYEQYF
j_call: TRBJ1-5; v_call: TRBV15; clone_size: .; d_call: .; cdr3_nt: TGTGCCACCAGCAGACCCGGACAGTTCCTTGGGCCCCAGCATTTT; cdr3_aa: CATSRPGQFLGPQHF
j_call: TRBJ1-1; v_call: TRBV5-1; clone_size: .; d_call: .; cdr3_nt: TGCGCCAGCACCCTCGGGGGAGGGGGCACTGAAGCTTTCTTT; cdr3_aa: CASTLGGGGTEAFF
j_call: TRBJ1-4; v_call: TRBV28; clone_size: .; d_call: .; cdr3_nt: TGTGCCAGCAGCCCGAGGTGGGAAAAACTGTTTTTT; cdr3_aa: CASSPRWEKLFF
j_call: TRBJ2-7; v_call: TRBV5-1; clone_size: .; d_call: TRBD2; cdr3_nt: TGCGCCAGCAGCTTGAGTCTAGCGGCCTACGAGCAGTACTTC; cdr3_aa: CASSLSLAAYEQYF
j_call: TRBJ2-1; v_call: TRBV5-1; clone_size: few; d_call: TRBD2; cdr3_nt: TGCGCCAGCAGCCTCTCAGCGGGATTAGCCTACAATGAGCAGTTCTTC; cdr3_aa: CASSLSAGLAYNEQFF
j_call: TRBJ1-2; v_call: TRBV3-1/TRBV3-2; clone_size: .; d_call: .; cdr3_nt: TGTGCCAGCAGCCAAGGAGTGGGGGGTGGCTACACCTTC; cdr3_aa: CASSQGVGGGYTF
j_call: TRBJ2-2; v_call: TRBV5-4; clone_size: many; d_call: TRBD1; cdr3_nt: TGTGCCAGCAGCGGAGACAGGGCTGCGGGGGAGCTGTTTTTT; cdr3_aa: CASSGDRAAGELFF
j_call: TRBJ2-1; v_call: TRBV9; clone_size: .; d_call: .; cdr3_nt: TGTGCCAGCAGCGTAGACGGGAGCACCTACAATGAGCAGTTCTTC; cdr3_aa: CASSVDGSTYNEQFF
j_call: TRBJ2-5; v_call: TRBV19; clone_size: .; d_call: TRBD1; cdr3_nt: TGTGCCAGCGGACAGGGTGGGGAGACCCAGTACTTC; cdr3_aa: CASGQGGETQYF
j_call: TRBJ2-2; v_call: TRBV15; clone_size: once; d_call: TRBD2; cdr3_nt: TGTGCCACCAGCGGAGGACTAGCGGCGAACACCGGGGAGCTGTTTTTT; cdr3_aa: CATSGGLAANTGELFF
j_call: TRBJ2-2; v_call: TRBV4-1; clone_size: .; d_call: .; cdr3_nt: TGCGCCAGCAGCCAAGCTCCCGGCACCGGGGAGCTGTTTTTT; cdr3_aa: CASSQAPGTGELFF
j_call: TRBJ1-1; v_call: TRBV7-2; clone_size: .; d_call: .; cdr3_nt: TGTGCCAGCAGCTTAGCCAGGATGAACACTGAAGCTTTCTTT; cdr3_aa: CASSLARMNTEAFF
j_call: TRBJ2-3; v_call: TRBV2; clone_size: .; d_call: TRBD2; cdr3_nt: TGTGCCAGCAGACGAGGGCGGGAGGGCACAGATACGCAGTATTTT; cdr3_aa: CASRRGREGTDTQYF
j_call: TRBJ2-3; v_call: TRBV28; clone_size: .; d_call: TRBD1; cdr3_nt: TGTGCCAGCAGTTTCCTGGACAGGGTAGGGACAGATACGCAGTATTTT; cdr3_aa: CASSFLDRVGTDTQYF
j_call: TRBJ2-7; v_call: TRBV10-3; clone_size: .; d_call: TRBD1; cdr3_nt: TGTGCCATCAGTGAGGGACAGGGATATAGCTACGAGCAGTACTTC; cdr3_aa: CAISEGQGYSYEQYF
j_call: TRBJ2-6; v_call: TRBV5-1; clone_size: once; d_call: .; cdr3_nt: TGCGTCAGCAGCTTCCCGGTGGGGAGCTCTGGGGCCAACGTCCTGACTTTC; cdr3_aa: CVSSFPVGSSGANVLTF